Following are 23 T cell receptor beta chains from one sample sequenced in a study of blood T cell repertoires in COVID-19. Here immunoSEQ multiplex PCR was the method, and the copy in TCRdb shows in-frame clones only, minus some. The data show 100,000 to 150,000 clones, around 85% seen once. Input material: peripheral blood. The receptors derive from a woman in her forties or fifties with acute or convalescent COVID-19.

A single count supports this clone. The genes are TRBV30 and TRBJ1-5; D is possibly TRBD1 (5 bases). Trimming stripped 1 base from V and 5 bases from J, with 9 bases between. The germline gives CDR1 GTSNPN, CDR2 SVGIG (reference sequence). CDR3 size: 13 residues. In DNA, the CDR3 is TGTGCCTGGAGTGGGAGGGGAGATCAGCCCCAGCATTTT. This translates into CAWSGRGDQPQHF.

The rearrangement joins TRBV7-8 to TRBJ2-7; no clear D gene. V lost 9 bases and J 0 bases, leaving 6 bases between the germline ends. Germline assignment: CDR1 SGHVS and CDR2 FQNEAQ. The CDR3 runs to 11 residues. The CDR3 spells CASTSSYEQYF. The CDR3 DNA sequence: TGTGCCAGTACCAGCTCCTACGAGCAGTACTTC.

The CDR3 region is CATTASGGVGGDNEQFF. The CDR3 bases are TGTGCCACCACGGCTAGCGGGGGGGTCGGGGGAGACAATGAGCAGTTCTTC. The chain employs TRBV24-1 and TRBJ2-1; 12 bases align to TRBD2. With 8 bases clipped from V and 5 bases from J, the junction kept 12 bases outside the gene matches. Germline values: CDR1 KGHDR, CDR2 SFDVKD. There are 17 residues in the CDR3.

This clone was observed a single time. The CDR3 here is CASSLGTGAYYGYTF. DNA for the CDR3: TGTGCCAGCAGCTTAGGGACAGGGGCGTACTATGGCTACACCTTC. The chain uses TRBV11-2 and TRBJ1-2; 9 positions agree with TRBD1. V dropped 1 base and J dropped 3; count of bases not matched to a gene: 3. The CDR3 has 15 amino acids. Per germline, CDR1 SGHAT and CDR2 FQNNGV.

The chain links TRBV2 to TRBJ1-5; unclear D gene. V lost 3 bases and J lost 1, with 10 bases in between. Germline V lookup: CDR1 SNHLY, CDR2 FYNNEI. The length of the CDR3 is 15 residues. The CDR3 loop is CASSERSESNQPQHF. For the CDR3, the DNA is TGTGCCAGCAGTGAGCGGTCCGAAAGCAATCAGCCCCAGCATTTT. Drawing the rest from reference TRBV2 and TRBJ1-5, the complete variable domain is EPEVTQTPSHQVTQMGQEVILRCVPISNHLYFYWYRQILGQKVEFLVSFYNNEISEKSEIFDDQFSVERPDGSNFTLKIRSTKLEDSAMYFCASSERSESNQPQHFGDGTRLSIL.

V and J are TRBV7-6 and TRBJ2-2, with no clear D. V dropped 1 base and J dropped 2 bases, with 8 bases sitting between them. The CDR3 has 15 residues. The V gene's germline CDR1 is SGHVS and CDR2 FNYEAQ. The CDR3 here is CASSLERFNTGELFF. The DNA of the CDR3 is TGTGCCAGCAGCTTAGAACGGTTTAACACCGGGGAGCTGTTTTTT.

Turning to this clone: Other DNA variants within this sample encode the same CDR3. V is TRBV24-1 and J is TRBJ1-2; D is unclear. The V end was cut by 2 bases, the J end by 5 bases, with 5 bases between. The V gene's germline CDR1 is KGHDR and CDR2 SFDVKD. The CDR3 is 12 amino acids. The DNA for the CDR3 is TGTGCCACCAGTGATTCTAGGTATGGCTACACCTTC. This gives the protein CATSDSRYGYTF.

This chain connects TRBV5-1 to TRBJ2-1, with a tentative D call TRBD1 (6 bases). The CDR3 is 14 residues long. Germline-derived CDR1 and CDR2 are SGHRS and YFSETQ. Trimming pared 1 base from V and 9 bases from J, leaving 14 bases between. The CDR3 region has the DNA TGCGCCAGCAGCTTGCGGGCAGGGGCGGGTGAGCAGTTCTTC. It codes for CASSLRAGAGEQFF.

The chain uses TRBV7-2 and TRBJ2-3; 8 bases are shared with TRBD1. The CDR3 runs to 15 residues. Germline CDR1 reads SGHTA; CDR2 reads FQGNSA. V lost 7 bases and J lost 0; bases outside the gene matches: 6. The CDR3 DNA is TGTGCCAGCACCCTGGACAGGGTGAGCACAGATACGCAGTATTTT. Translating it yields CASTLDRVSTDTQYF.

The V and J genes are TRBV3-1 (or the pseudogene TRBV3-2) and TRBJ1-5; 7 positions match TRBD1. Germline CDR1 and CDR2: LGHDT and YNNKEL (reference sequence). The V and J ends lost 3 bases and 3 bases, in that order; junction bases with no gene match: 5. The CDR3 has 15 amino acids. The CDR3 nucleotides read TGTGCCAGCAGCCAGAGGACAGGCATCAATCAGCCCCAGCATTTT. It encodes CASSQRTGINQPQHF.

This sequence joins TRBV30 and TRBJ1-1, with D possibly being TRBD1 (5 bases). Germline CDR1 reads GTSNPN; CDR2 reads SVGIG (reference sequence). V was trimmed by 1 base and J by 8 bases, leaving 11 bases between them. The CDR3 spans 12 residues. CDR3 amino acids: CAWSDRYSEAFF. The CDR3 DNA is TGTGCCTGGAGTGACAGGTACTCGGAAGCTTTCTTT.

The V call is TRBV28, the J call TRBJ2-7; TRBD1 matches at 7 bases. The CDR3 has 16 amino acids. The V segment lost 5 bases and the J segment 0 bases; nucleotides outside the gene matches: 10. From germline, CDR1 is MDHEN and CDR2 SYDVKM. CDR3 sequence reads: CASSLILRQGSYEQYF. The CDR3 DNA reads as TGTGCCAGCAGTCTAATCCTTCGACAGGGCTCCTACGAGCAGTACTTC. The whole variable domain, remainder taken from reference TRBV28 and TRBJ2-7, is DVKVTQSSRYLVKRTGEKVFLECVQDMDHENMFWYRQDPGLGLRLIYFSYDVKMKEKGDIPEGYSVSREKKERFSLILESASTNQTSMYLCASSLILRQGSYEQYFGPGTRLTVT.

The chain uses TRBV29-1 and TRBJ1-2, with 8 positions matching TRBD1. The CDR3 consists of 13 residues. The germline gives CDR1 SQVTM, CDR2 ANQGSEA. Losses at the gene ends were 4 bases for V and 1 base for J; bases not matched to a gene: 2. The CDR3 DNA reads as TGCAGCGTTGTTACAGGGGGTAACTATGGCTACACCTTC. This encodes CSVVTGGNYGYTF.

This chain links TRBV30 with TRBJ1-6; the D is unclear. Deletions cut 4 bases from V and 8 bases from J, with 12 bases between. The CDR3 runs 13 residues. Germline CDR1 GTSNPN, CDR2 SVGIG (reference sequence). Here the CDR3 reads CAWTLNRDSPLHF. DNA of the CDR3: TGTGCCTGGACCCTCAATCGGGATTCACCCCTCCACTTT.

V gene TRBV11-2 combines with J gene TRBJ1-3, with 7 bases aligning to TRBD1. V was pared by 3 bases and J by 2 bases, with 16 bases of the junction left unmatched. The CDR3 is made up of 19 amino acids. CDR1 is SGHAT and CDR2 is FQNNGV in the germline V gene. The CDR3 DNA reads TGTGCCAGCAGCTTTTTTCTCGCGAGAGGGGGGACAGCTGGAAACACCATATATTTT. Its translation: CASSFFLARGGTAGNTIYF.

The genes are TRBV5-5 and TRBJ2-3; 8 bases map to TRBD1. The CDR3 runs to 16 residues. Germline CDR1 and CDR2: SGHKS and YYEKEE (reference sequence). Germline trimming cut 3 bases from V and 2 bases from J; bases unmatched to any gene: 8. CDR3 sequence reads: CASSSFDRGDTDTQYF. CDR3 bases: TGTGCCAGCAGCTCATTCGACAGGGGCGACACAGATACGCAGTATTTT.

The chain couples TRBV27 to TRBJ1-6; unclear D gene. Per the germline V gene, CDR1 is MNHEY and CDR2 is SMNVEV (reference sequence). The germline V and J ends were trimmed by 3 bases and 7 bases, with 10 bases remaining between them. This CDR3 has 14 amino acids. The CDR3 sequence: CASSFVAVNSPLHF. The CDR3 bases are TGTGCCAGCAGTTTCGTTGCGGTAAATTCACCCCTCCACTTT.

V is TRBV7-6 and J is TRBJ2-3, with TRBD2 identical over 9 bases. The V gene's germline CDR1 is SGHVS and CDR2 FNYEAQ. The V segment lost 5 bases and the J segment 0 bases; nucleotides outside the gene matches: 3. CDR3 length: 15 amino acids. The CDR3 sequence is CASSPSGGSTDTQYF. CDR3 DNA sequence: TGTGCCAGCAGCCCGAGCGGGGGGAGCACAGATACGCAGTATTTT.

This clone was counted a few times. The V call is TRBV19, the J call TRBJ1-2; 9 bases agree with TRBD1. Germline V lookup: CDR1 LNHDA, CDR2 SQIVND (reference sequence). Trimming at V came to 6 bases and at J to 3 bases, leaving 14 bases not matched to a gene. The CDR3 is 17 residues long. The CDR3 DNA is TGTGCCAGTAGCTTATCCATTTGGACAGGGGCCTACTATGGCTACACCTTC. This codes for CASSLSIWTGAYYGYTF.

On this clone: Relative to the germline gene, one junction end is altered; a read error may explain this. The chain links TRBV18 to TRBJ1-1, with D maybe TRBD1 (5 bases). Germline V gene lookup returns CDR1 KGHSH and CDR2 LQKENI. CDR3 length: 17 residues. The CDR3 sequence is CASSPHIIGTDNTEAFF. CDR3 DNA: TGTGCCAGCTCGCCACATATTATAGGGACTGATAACACTGAAGCTTTCTTT.

This clone was seen only a few times. The chain couples TRBV10-3 to TRBJ1-2; D remains ambiguous. CDR1 and CDR2 (germline): ENHRY, SYGVKD. This CDR3 comprises 14 residues. V gave up 3 bases and J gave up 2 bases, with 10 bases separating them. The chain's CDR3 is CAISDPGMNYGYTF. Here the CDR3 DNA reads TGTGCCATCAGTGACCCCGGGATGAACTATGGCTACACCTTC.

This chain uses TRBV11-2 with TRBJ1-1, with D hard to call. The CDR3 sequence is 15 residues long. Germline V gives CDR1 SGHAT, CDR2 FQNNGV. V was pared by 0 bases and J by 1 base, with 9 bases between. DNA for the CDR3: TGTGCCAGCAGCTTAGAGGCAGTCCAGAACACTGAAGCTTTCTTT. Amino acids: CASSLEAVQNTEAFF.

The chain carries TRBV19 and TRBJ1-6; 8 nucleotides match TRBD1. Germline trimming cut 7 bases from V and 7 bases from J; bases unmatched to any gene: 3. The CDR3 contains 13 residues. The germline CDR1 and CDR2 sequences are LNHDA and SQIVND (reference sequence). CDR3 residues: CASTGGANSPLHF. CDR3 sequence (DNA): TGTGCCAGTACAGGGGGCGCGAATTCACCCCTCCACTTT.